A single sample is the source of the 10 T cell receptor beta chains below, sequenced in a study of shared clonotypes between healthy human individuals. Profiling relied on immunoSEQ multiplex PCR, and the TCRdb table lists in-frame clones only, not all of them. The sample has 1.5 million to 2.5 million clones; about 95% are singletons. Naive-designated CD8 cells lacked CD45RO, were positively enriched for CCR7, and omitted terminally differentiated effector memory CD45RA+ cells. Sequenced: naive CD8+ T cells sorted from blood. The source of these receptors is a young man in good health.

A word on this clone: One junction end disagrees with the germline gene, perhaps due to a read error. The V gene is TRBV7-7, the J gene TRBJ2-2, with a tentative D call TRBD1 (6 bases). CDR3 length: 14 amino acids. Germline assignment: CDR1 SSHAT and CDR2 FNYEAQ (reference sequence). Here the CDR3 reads CASSPGVSTGELFF. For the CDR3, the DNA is TGTGCTAGCAGCCCAGGGGTGAGCACCGGGGAGCTGTTTTTT.

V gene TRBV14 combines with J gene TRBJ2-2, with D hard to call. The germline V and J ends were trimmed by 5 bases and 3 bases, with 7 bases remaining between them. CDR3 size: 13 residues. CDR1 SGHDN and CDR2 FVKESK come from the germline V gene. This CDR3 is CASSSTYTGELFF. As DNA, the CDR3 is TGTGCCAGCAGCAGTACGTACACCGGGGAGCTGTTTTTT.

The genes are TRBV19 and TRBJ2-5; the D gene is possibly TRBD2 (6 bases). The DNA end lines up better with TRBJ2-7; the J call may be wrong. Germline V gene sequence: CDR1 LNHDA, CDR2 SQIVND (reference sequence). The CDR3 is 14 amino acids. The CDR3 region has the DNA TGTGCCAGTAGTATATACGCGGGGCCCTACGAGCAGTACTTC. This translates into CASSIYAGPYEQYF.

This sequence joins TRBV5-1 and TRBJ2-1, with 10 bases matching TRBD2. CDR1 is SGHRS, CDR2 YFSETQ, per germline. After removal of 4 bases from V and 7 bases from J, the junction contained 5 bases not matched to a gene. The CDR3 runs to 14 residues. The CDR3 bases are TGCGCCAGCAGCCTAGCGGGAGTTATGAATGAGCAGTTCTTC. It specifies CASSLAGVMNEQFF. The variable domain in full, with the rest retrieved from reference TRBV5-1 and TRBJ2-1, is KAGVTQTPRYLIKTRGQQVTLSCSPISGHRSVSWYQQTPGQGLQFLFEYFSETQRNKGNFPGRFSGRQFSNSRSEMNVSTLELGDSALYLCASSLAGVMNEQFFGPGTRLTVL.

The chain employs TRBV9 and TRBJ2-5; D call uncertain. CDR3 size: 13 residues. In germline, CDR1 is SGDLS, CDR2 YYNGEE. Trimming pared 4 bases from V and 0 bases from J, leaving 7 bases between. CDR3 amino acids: CASSSPDQETQYF. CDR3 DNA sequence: TGTGCCAGCAGCTCACCTGACCAAGAGACCCAGTACTTC.

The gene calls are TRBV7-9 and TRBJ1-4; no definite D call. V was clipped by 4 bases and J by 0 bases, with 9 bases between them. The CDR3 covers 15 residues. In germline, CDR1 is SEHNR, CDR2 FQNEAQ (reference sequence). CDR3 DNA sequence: TGTGCCAGCAGCTCATCCACCGCAACTAATGAAAAACTGTTTTTT. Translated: CASSSSTATNEKLFF. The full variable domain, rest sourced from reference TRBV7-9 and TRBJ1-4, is DTGVSQNPRHKITKRGQNVTFRCDPISEHNRLYWYRQTLGQGPEFLTYFQNEAQLEKSRLLSDRFSAERPKGSFSTLEIQRTEQGDSAMYLCASSSSTATNEKLFFGSGTQLSVL.

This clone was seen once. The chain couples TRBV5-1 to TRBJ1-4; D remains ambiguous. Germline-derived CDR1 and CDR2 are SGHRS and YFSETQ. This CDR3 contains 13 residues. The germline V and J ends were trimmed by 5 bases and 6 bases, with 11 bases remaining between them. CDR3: CASSDGRDEKLFF. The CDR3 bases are TGCGCCAGCAGTGACGGGAGGGATGAAAAACTGTTTTTT.

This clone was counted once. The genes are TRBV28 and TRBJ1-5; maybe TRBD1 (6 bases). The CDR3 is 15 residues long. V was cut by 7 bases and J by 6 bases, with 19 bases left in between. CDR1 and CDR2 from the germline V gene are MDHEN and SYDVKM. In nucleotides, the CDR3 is TGTGCCAGCACCCTTCACGGGGGGGGCGGTCAGCCCCAGCATTTT. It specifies CASTLHGGGGQPQHF.

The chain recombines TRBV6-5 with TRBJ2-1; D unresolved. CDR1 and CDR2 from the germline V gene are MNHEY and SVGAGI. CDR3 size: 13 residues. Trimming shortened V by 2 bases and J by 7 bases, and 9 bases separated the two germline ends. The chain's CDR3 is CASSYALPNEQFF. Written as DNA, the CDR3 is TGTGCCAGCAGTTACGCTCTTCCGAATGAGCAGTTCTTC.

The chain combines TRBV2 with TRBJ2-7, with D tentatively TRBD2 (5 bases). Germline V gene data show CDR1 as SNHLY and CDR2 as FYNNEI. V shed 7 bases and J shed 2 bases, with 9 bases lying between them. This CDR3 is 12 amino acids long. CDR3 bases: TGTGCCAGCAACCGGGAAGCCTACGAGCAGTACTTC. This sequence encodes CASNREAYEQYF.